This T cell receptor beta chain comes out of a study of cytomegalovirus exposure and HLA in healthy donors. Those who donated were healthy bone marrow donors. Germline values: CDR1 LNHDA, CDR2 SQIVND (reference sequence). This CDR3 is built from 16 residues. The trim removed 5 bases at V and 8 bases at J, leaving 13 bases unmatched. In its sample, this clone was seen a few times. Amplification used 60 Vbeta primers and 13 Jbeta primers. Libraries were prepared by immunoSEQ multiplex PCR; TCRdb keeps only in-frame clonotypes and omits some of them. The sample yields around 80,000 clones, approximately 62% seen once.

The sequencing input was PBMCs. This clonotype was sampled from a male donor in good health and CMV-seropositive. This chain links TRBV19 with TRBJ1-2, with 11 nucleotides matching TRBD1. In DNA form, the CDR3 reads TGTGCCAGTAGTCTCGGACAGGGGGCTTTTCCCGAAGGCTACACCTTC. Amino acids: CASSLGQGAFPEGYTF.